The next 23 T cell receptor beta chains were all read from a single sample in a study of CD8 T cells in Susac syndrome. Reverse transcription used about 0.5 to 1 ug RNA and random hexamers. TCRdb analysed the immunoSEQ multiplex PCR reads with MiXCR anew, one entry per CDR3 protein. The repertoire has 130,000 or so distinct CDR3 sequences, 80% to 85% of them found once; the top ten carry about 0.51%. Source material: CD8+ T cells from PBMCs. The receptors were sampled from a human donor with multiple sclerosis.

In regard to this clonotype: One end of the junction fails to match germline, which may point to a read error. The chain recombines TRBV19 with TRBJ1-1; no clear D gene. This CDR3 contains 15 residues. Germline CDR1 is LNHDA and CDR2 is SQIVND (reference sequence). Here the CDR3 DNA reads TGTGCCAGTAGTATAAATATCGGCTTAAACACTGAAGCTCTCTTT. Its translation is CASSINIGLNTEALF.

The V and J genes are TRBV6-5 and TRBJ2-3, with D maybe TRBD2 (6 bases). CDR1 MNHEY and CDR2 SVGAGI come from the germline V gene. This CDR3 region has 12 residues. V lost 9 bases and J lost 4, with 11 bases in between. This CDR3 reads CASRRGSDTQYF. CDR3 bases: TGTGCCAGTCGGAGGGGTTCAGATACGCAGTATTTT.

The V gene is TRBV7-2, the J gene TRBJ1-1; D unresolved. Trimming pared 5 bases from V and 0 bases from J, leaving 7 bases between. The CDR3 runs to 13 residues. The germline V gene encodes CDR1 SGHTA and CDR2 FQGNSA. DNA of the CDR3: TGTGCCAGCAGCCATTACATGAACACTGAAGCTTTCTTT. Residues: CASSHYMNTEAFF.

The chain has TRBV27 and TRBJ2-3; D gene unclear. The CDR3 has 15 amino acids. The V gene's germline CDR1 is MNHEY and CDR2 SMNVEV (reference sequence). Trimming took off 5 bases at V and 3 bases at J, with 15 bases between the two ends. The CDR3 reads CASSPLRPSTDTQYF. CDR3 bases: TGTGCCAGCAGTCCCTTAAGGCCCTCGACAGATACGCAGTATTTT.

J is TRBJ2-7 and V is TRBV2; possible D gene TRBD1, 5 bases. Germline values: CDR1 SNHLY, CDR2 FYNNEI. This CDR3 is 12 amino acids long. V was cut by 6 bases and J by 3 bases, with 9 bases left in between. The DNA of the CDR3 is TGTGCCAGCAGGCCTCAGGGCTACGAGCAGTACGTC. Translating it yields CASRPQGYEQYV.

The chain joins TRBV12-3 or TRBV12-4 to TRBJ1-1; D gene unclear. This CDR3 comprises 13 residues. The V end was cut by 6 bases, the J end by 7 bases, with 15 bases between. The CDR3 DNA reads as TGTGCCAGCAGCCCCCTGGACGGATTTGAAGCTTTCTTT. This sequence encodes CASSPLDGFEAFF.

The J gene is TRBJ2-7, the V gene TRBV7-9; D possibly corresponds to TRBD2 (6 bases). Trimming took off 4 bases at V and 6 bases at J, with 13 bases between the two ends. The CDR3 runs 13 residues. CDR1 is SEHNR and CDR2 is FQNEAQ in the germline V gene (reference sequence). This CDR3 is CASSSAGPREQYV. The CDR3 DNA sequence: TGTGCCAGCAGCTCCGCGGGGCCCCGCGAGCAGTACGTC.

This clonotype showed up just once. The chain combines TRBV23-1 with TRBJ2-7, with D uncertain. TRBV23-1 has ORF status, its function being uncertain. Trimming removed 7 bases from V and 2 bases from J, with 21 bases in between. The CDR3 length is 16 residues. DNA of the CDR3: TGCGCCAGCACCCTCCGGTCGTGCCGGACCACCTACGAGCAGTACTTC. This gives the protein CASTLRSCRTTYEQYF.

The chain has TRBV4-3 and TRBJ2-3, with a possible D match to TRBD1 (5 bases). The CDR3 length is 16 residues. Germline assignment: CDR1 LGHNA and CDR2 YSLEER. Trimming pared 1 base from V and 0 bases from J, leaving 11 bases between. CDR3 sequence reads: CASSQATTASTDTQYF. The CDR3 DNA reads TGCGCCAGCAGCCAAGCAACGACAGCTAGCACAGATACGCAGTATTTT.

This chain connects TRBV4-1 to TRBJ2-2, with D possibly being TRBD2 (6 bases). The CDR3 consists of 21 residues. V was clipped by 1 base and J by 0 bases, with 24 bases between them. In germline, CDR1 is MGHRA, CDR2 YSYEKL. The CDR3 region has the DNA TGCGCCAGCAGCCAAGTTCGCGCATTGGGAGGCCCGACAGCGAACACCGGGGAGCTGTTTTTT. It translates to CASSQVRALGGPTANTGELFF.

CDR3 bases: TGTGCCAGCAGTTACGGGCCCGACAATCTAGGTAATGAAGCTTTCTTT. Protein sequence: CASSYGPDNLGNEAFF. V gene TRBV6-6 combines with J gene TRBJ1-1; D remains ambiguous. V lost 2 bases to trimming and J lost 7 bases, with 20 bases between them. This CDR3 is 16 amino acids long. Per germline, CDR1 MNHNY and CDR2 SVGAGI (reference sequence).

The CDR3 DNA reads as TGTGCCAGTAGAGGGAGGTACAATGAGCAGTTCTTC. Translated: CASRGRYNEQFF. J is TRBJ2-1 and V is TRBV19, with D tentatively TRBD2 (6 bases). From germline, CDR1 is LNHDA and CDR2 SQIVND (reference sequence). This CDR3 comprises 12 residues. V was clipped by 6 bases and J by 4 bases, with 7 bases between them.

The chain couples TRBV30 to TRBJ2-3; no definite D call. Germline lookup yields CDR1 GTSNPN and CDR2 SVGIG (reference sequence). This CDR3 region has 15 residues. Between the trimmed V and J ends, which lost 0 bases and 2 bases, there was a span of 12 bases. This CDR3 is CAWSVGARTTDTQYF. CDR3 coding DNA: TGTGCCTGGAGTGTAGGAGCGAGGACCACAGATACGCAGTATTTT. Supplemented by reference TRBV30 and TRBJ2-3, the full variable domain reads SQTIHQWPATLVQPVGSPLSLECTVEGTSNPNLYWYRQAAGRGLQLLFYSVGIGQISSEVPQNLSASRPQDRQFILSSKKLLLSDSGFYLCAWSVGARTTDTQYFGPGTRLTVL.

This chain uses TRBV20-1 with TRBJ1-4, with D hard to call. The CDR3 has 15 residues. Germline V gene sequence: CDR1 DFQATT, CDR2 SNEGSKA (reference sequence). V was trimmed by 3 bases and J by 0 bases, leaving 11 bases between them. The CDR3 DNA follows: TGCAGTGCTAGGGGCCCCTTGACAACTAATGAAAAACTGTTTTTT. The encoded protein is CSARGPLTTNEKLFF.

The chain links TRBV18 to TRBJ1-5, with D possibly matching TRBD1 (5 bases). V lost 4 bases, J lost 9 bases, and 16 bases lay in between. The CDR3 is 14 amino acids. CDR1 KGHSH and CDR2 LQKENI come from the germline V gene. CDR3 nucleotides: TGTGCCAGCTCACGGCGGACACGGCCGGGGCCCCAGCATTTT. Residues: CASSRRTRPGPQHF.

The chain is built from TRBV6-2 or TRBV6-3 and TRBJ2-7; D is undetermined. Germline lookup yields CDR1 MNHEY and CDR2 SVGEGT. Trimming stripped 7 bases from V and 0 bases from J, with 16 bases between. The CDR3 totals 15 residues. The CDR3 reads CASTPNAELSYEQYF. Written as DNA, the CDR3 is TGTGCCAGCACCCCGAACGCCGAACTCTCCTACGAGCAGTACTTC.

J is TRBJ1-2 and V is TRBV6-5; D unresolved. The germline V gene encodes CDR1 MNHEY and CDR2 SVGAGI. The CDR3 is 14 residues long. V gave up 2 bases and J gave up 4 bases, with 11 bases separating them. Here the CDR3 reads CASSYAPEGYGYTF. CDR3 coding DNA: TGTGCCAGCAGTTACGCCCCAGAGGGCTATGGCTACACCTTC.

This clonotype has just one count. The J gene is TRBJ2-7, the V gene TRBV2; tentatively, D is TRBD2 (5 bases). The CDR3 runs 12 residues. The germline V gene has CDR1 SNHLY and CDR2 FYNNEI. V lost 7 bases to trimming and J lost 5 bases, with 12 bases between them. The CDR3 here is CASIWAGNEQYF. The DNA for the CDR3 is TGTGCCAGCATCTGGGCGGGTAACGAGCAGTACTTC.

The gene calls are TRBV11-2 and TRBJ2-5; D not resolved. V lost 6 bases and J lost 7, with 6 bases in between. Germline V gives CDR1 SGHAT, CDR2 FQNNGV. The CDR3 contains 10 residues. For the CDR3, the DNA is TGTGCCAGCAGAAACGGGACCCAGTACTTC. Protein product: CASRNGTQYF. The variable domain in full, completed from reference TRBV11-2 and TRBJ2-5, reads EAGVAQSPRYKIIEKRQSVAFWCNPISGHATLYWYQQILGQGPKLLIQFQNNGVVDDSQLPKDRFSAERLKGVDSTLKIQPAKLEDSAVYLCASRNGTQYFGPGTRLLVL.

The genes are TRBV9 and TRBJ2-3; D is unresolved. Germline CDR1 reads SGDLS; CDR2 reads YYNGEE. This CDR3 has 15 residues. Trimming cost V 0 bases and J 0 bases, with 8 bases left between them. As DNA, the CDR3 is TGTGCCAGCAGCGTAGTGGCCTTTAGCACAGATACGCAGTATTTT. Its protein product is CASSVVAFSTDTQYF. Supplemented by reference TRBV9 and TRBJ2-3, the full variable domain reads DSGVTQTPKHLITATGQRVTLRCSPRSGDLSVYWYQQSLDQGLQFLIQYYNGEERAKGNILERFSAQQFPDLHSELNLSSLELGDSALYFCASSVVAFSTDTQYFGPGTRLTVL.

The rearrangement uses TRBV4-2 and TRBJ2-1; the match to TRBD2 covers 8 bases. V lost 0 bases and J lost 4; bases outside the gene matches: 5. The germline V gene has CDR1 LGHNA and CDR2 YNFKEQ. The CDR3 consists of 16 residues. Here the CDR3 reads CASSQESGGAYNEQFF. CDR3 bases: TGTGCCAGCAGCCAAGAATCCGGGGGGGCGTACAATGAGCAGTTCTTC.

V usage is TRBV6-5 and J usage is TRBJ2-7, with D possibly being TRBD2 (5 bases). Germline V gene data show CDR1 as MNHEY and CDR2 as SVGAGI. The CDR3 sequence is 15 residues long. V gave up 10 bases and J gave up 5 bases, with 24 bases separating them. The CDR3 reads CATRPGLGAPHEQYF. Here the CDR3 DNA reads TGTGCCACCCGACCCGGACTCGGCGCTCCTCACGAGCAGTACTTC.

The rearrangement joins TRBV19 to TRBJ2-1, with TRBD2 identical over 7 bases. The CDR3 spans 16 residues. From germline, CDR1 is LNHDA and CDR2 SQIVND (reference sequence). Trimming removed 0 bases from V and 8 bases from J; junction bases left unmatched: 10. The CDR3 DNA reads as TGTGCCAGTAGTATAGATCTAAGGGAGGGAAGGGATGAGCAGTTCTTC. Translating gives CASSIDLREGRDEQFF.